Shown below are 31 T cell receptor beta chains from a single sample sequenced in a study of early T cells in non-severe SARS-CoV-2 infection. TCRdb reprocessed the 5' RACE reads with MiXCR, giving one entry per CDR3 protein. The sample carries 60,000 or so distinct CDR3 sequences, 8% to 9% recorded once. Sequencing was performed on whole blood. The receptors here all came from an adult who was a healthcare worker with PCR-confirmed SARS-CoV-2 infection or an uninfected control (not recorded which).

This sequence joins TRBV7-2 and TRBJ2-3; D gene uncertain. Deletions cut 4 bases from V and 4 bases from J, with 9 bases between. CDR1 is SGHTA and CDR2 is FQGNSA in the germline V gene. This CDR3 is 13 amino acids long. As DNA, the CDR3 is TGTGCCAGCAGCTCCAACCAAGCAGATACGCAGTATTTT. Protein: CASSSNQADTQYF.

The J gene is TRBJ2-3, the V gene TRBV21-1. TRBV21-1 has pseudogene status. The CDR3 extends over 13 amino acids. The CDR3: CASSRVRVDTQYF. CDR3 nucleotide sequence: TGTGCCAGCAGCAGGGTGCGAGTCGATACGCAGTATTTT.

The rearrangement links TRBV5-1 to TRBJ1-5; 10 bases match TRBD1. V dropped 1 base and J dropped 4; count of bases not matched to a gene: 2. The CDR3 contains 15 residues. CDR1 and CDR2 (germline): SGHRS, YFSETQ. Here the CDR3 reads CASSLTGQGNQPQHF. In nucleotides, the CDR3 is TGCGCCAGCAGCTTGACGGGACAGGGGAATCAGCCCCAGCATTTT.

Ten or more counts support this clonotype. The rearrangement uses TRBV15 and TRBJ1-1; D not resolved. Germline loops: CDR1 LNHNV, CDR2 YYDKDF (reference sequence). V lost 8 bases, J lost 0 bases, and 4 bases lay in between. The length of the CDR3 is 11 residues. CDR3 sequence (DNA): TGTGCCACCGGGGTGAACACTGAAGCTTTCTTT. Amino acids: CATGVNTEAFF.

This chain joins TRBV6-1 and TRBJ1-6; a possible D gene is TRBD1 (5 bases). Germline V lookup: CDR1 MNHNS, CDR2 SASEGT. V lost 2 bases to trimming and J lost 6 bases, with 14 bases between them. This CDR3 region has 16 residues. In nucleotides, the CDR3 is TGTGCCAGCAGTGAACTCGGTAGACAGCTTAATTCACCCCTCCACTTT. Protein sequence: CASSELGRQLNSPLHF.

This clonotype appeared many times. This chain uses TRBV7-8 with TRBJ2-1; D possibly corresponds to TRBD2 (5 bases). The CDR3 has 16 amino acids. Trimming left V 0 bases short and J 0 bases short, with 9 bases between. Germline V CDR1 and CDR2: SGHVS, FQNEAQ. DNA for the CDR3: TGTGCCAGCAGCTTAGCGCCGGGGAGCTCCTACAATGAGCAGTTCTTC. This encodes CASSLAPGSSYNEQFF.

This clonotype has a count of ten or more. The rearrangement links TRBV5-4 to TRBJ1-1; possibly TRBD1 for D (5 bases). Germline V gives CDR1 SGHNT, CDR2 YYREEE (reference sequence). The CDR3 consists of 15 residues. V was trimmed by 4 bases and J by 1 base, leaving 14 bases between them. The CDR3 nucleotides read TGTGCCAGCAGCCTTGATCCGGGGGGGAACACTGAAGCTTTCTTT. Amino acids: CASSLDPGGNTEAFF.

The rearrangement links TRBV7-2 to TRBJ2-1, with 10 nucleotides matching TRBD2. The CDR3 loop spans 13 amino acids. Germline lookup yields CDR1 SGHTA and CDR2 FQGNSA. Trimming at V came to 5 bases and at J to 10 bases, leaving 5 bases not matched to a gene. The CDR3 protein is CASSIQREGEQFF. CDR3 bases: TGTGCCAGCAGCATACAGCGGGAGGGGGAGCAGTTCTTC.

The rearrangement joins TRBV28 to TRBJ1-2; the D gene is possibly TRBD1 (6 bases). The CDR3 contains 13 residues. Germline loops: CDR1 MDHEN, CDR2 SYDVKM. V was shortened by 2 bases and J by 3 bases, with 7 bases between the two germline ends. The CDR3 sequence is CASSLAGDYGYTF. The CDR3 DNA is TGTGCCAGCAGTTTAGCAGGGGACTATGGCTACACCTTC.

This chain connects TRBV14 to TRBJ2-1; 7 bases map to TRBD2. This CDR3 is 17 amino acids long. Germline V gene data show CDR1 as SGHDN and CDR2 as FVKESK. J gave up 6 bases and V 2 bases, and 13 bases lay outside the gene matches. CDR3 bases: TGTGCCAGCAGCCAACCCCGCGGGACTACCGACTTCAATGAGCAGTTCTTC. Its translation is CASSQPRGTTDFNEQFF.

The J gene is TRBJ2-2, the V gene TRBV24-1, with D perhaps TRBD2 (6 bases). Trimming took off 10 bases at V and 2 bases at J, with 10 bases between the two ends. This CDR3 contains 13 residues. The V gene's germline CDR1 is KGHDR and CDR2 SFDVKD. The CDR3 DNA is TGTGCCACTGGGCGGGGAAACACCGGGGAGCTGTTTTTT. Protein: CATGRGNTGELFF.

The rearrangement uses TRBV5-6 and TRBJ2-1; D might be TRBD1 or TRBD2, each matching 6 bases. V was clipped by 1 base and J by 12 bases, with 14 bases between them. Germline values: CDR1 SGHDT, CDR2 YYEEEE. This CDR3 contains 13 residues. DNA for the CDR3: TGTGCCAGCAGCTTGAGGGGGGTATTAGTGCAGTTCTTC. Protein sequence: CASSLRGVLVQFF. Drawing the rest from reference TRBV5-6 and TRBJ2-1, the complete variable domain is DAGVTQSPTHLIKTRGQQVTLRCSPKSGHDTVSWYQQALGQGPQFIFQYYEEEERQRGNFPDRFSGHQFPNYSSELNVNALLLGDSALYLCASSLRGVLVQFFGPGTRLTVL.

This rearrangement joins TRBV7-3 to TRBJ2-1; 9 nucleotides line up with TRBD1. The CDR3 has 16 amino acids. V lost 4 bases, J lost 3 bases, and 7 bases stayed unmatched. From germline, CDR1 is SGHTA and CDR2 FQGTGA. Written as DNA, the CDR3 is TGTGCCAGCAGCTCCGACGGGACAGGGCTCTACAATGAGCAGTTCTTC. Its protein product is CASSSDGTGLYNEQFF.

The J gene is TRBJ1-2, the V gene TRBV7-2; a weak D match, TRBD1 (5 bases). CDR1 and CDR2 from the germline V gene are SGHTA and FQGNSA. The V end was cut by 2 bases, the J end by 5 bases, with 15 bases between. The CDR3 has 15 residues. The CDR3 region has the DNA TGTGCCAGCAGCTTACTGCTCGCAGGGCTGTATGGCTACACCTTC. This sequence encodes CASSLLLAGLYGYTF.

This clonotype was recorded at least ten times. The chain carries TRBV18 and TRBJ2-3, with a tentative D call TRBD2 (6 bases). CDR3 length equals 15 residues. Germline CDR1 and CDR2: KGHSH and LQKENI. V lost 4 bases, J lost 0 bases, and 11 bases lay in between. The CDR3 DNA reads TGTGCCAGCTCACTTACGGGACTGAGCACAGATACGCAGTATTTT. Its translation: CASSLTGLSTDTQYF. The whole variable domain, filled in from reference TRBV18 and TRBJ2-3, reads NAGVMQNPRHLVRRRGQEARLRCSPMKGHSHVYWYRQLPEEGLKFMVYLQKENIIDESGMPKERFSAEFPKEGPSILRIQQVVRGDSAAYFCASSLTGLSTDTQYFGPGTRLTVL.

The chain uses TRBV20-1 and TRBJ1-2, with D hard to call. Germline V lookup: CDR1 DFQATT, CDR2 SNEGSKA (reference sequence). This CDR3 has 14 residues. Trimming took off 4 bases at V and 8 bases at J, with 20 bases between the two ends. Here the CDR3 reads CSAIRRDSVRGYTF. The CDR3 DNA is TGCAGTGCTATCCGGAGGGATAGTGTGAGAGGCTACACCTTC.

This clonotype showed up many times. V usage is TRBV2 and J usage is TRBJ2-1; no reliable D call. CDR1 SNHLY and CDR2 FYNNEI come from the germline V gene. V dropped 2 bases and J dropped 7 bases, with 15 bases sitting between them. This CDR3 comprises 15 residues. Here the CDR3 DNA reads TGTGCCAGCAGTGAATCTTCGGCACCTTGGAATGAGCAGTTCTTC. This sequence encodes CASSESSAPWNEQFF.

This clonotype was observed at least ten times. The chain links TRBV27 to TRBJ2-2; D is unresolved. Germline CDR1 and CDR2: MNHEY and SMNVEV (reference sequence). Between the trimmed V and J ends, which lost 5 bases and 3 bases, there was a span of 10 bases. This CDR3 has 14 residues. CDR3: CASSQSHYTGELFF. The CDR3 nucleotides are TGTGCCAGCAGTCAATCCCATTACACCGGGGAGCTGTTTTTT.

The sample holds many counts of this clonotype. The rearrangement uses TRBV12-3 or TRBV12-4 and TRBJ1-4; TRBD1 matches at 9 bases. After removal of 6 bases from V and 6 bases from J, the junction contained 2 bases not matched to a gene. This CDR3 has 13 amino acids. This chain's CDR3 is CASRGTGYEKLFF. The CDR3, as DNA: TGTGCCAGCAGGGGGACAGGGTATGAAAAACTGTTTTTT.

The chain combines TRBV4-1 with TRBJ2-3; TRBD2 agrees at 7 bases. Germline CDR1 is MGHRA and CDR2 is YSYEKL. The CDR3 is 15 residues long. J gave up 3 bases and V 1 base, and 4 bases lay outside the gene matches. CDR3 region: CASSQGGGPTDTQYF. DNA of the CDR3: TGCGCCAGCAGCCAAGGGGGAGGGCCGACAGATACGCAGTATTTT.

This clonotype was observed at least ten times. V usage is TRBV12-3 or TRBV12-4 and J usage is TRBJ1-1; no firm D call. This CDR3 contains 11 residues. The V end was cut by 3 bases, the J end by 7 bases, with 6 bases between. The CDR3 here is CASSLAIEAFF. For the CDR3, the DNA is TGTGCCAGCAGTTTGGCAATTGAAGCTTTCTTT.

This clonotype was picked up many times. The chain recombines TRBV6-4 with TRBJ2-3, with no clear D. Germline CDR1 reads MRHNA; CDR2 reads SNTAGT. This CDR3 comprises 13 residues. The V and J ends lost 2 bases and 2 bases respectively, with 5 bases between them. CDR3 in DNA: TGTGCCAGCAGTGACGGGAACACAGATACGCAGTATTTT. Translated: CASSDGNTDTQYF.

The table lists this clonotype with many counts. This chain uses TRBV29-1 with TRBJ2-2, with TRBD1 matching 7 bases. Germline trimming cut 8 bases from V and 4 bases from J; bases unmatched to any gene: 10. The CDR3 loop spans 14 amino acids. Germline lookup yields CDR1 SQVTM and CDR2 ANQGSEA. CDR3 amino acids: CSSGQDWITGELFF. The CDR3 DNA is TGCAGCTCAGGACAGGATTGGATCACCGGGGAGCTGTTTTTT.

The table lists this clonotype with a few counts. The V gene is TRBV6-2 or TRBV6-3, the J gene TRBJ1-5; D unclear. CDR1 is MNHEY, CDR2 SVGEGT, per germline. The CDR3 contains 14 residues. Trimming removed 6 bases from V and 7 bases from J, with 16 bases in between. The CDR3 spells CASSRNIETQPQHF. The CDR3 bases are TGTGCCAGCAGCCGCAACATAGAGACCCAGCCCCAGCATTTT.

The sample holds a few counts of this clonotype. The genes are TRBV29-1 and TRBJ2-7; the match to TRBD1 covers 7 bases. Germline loops: CDR1 SQVTM, CDR2 ANQGSEA. V was pared by 4 bases and J by 5 bases, with 5 bases of the junction left unmatched. The CDR3 runs to 12 residues. CDR3 nucleotides: TGCAGCGTTGTCAGGGGGAGTCACGAGCAGTACTTC. This codes for CSVVRGSHEQYF.

This clonotype occurred many times. The chain combines TRBV27 with TRBJ1-5; D uncertain. V was shortened by 5 bases and J by 0 bases, with 5 bases between the two germline ends. Germline V gene sequence: CDR1 MNHEY, CDR2 SMNVEV (reference sequence). The CDR3 covers 13 residues. CDR3 residues: CASSEYSNQPQHF. The CDR3 coding sequence is TGTGCCAGCAGTGAGTATAGCAATCAGCCCCAGCATTTT.

This clonotype was seen at least ten times. The chain employs TRBV29-1 and TRBJ2-7; 10 nucleotides agree with TRBD2. Germline trimming cut 2 bases from V and 2 bases from J; bases unmatched to any gene: 6. The CDR3 loop spans 15 amino acids. Germline V gene data show CDR1 as SQVTM and CDR2 as ANQGSEA. CDR3 loop: CSVELASGSPYEQYF. The DNA of the CDR3 is TGCAGCGTTGAATTAGCTAGCGGGAGTCCCTACGAGCAGTACTTC.

This clonotype was picked up many times. The V call is TRBV7-8, the J call TRBJ2-1, with a possible D match to TRBD2 (5 bases). The ends were cut back, 3 bases at V and 9 bases at J, with 27 bases in the middle. This CDR3 is built from 18 residues. Germline-derived CDR1 and CDR2 are SGHVS and FQNEAQ. The CDR3 reads CASSFSPDWRATKGEQFF. The CDR3 coding sequence is TGTGCCAGCAGCTTTTCCCCCGATTGGCGGGCCACGAAGGGTGAGCAGTTCTTC.

A few counts support this clonotype. The V gene is TRBV6-6, the J gene TRBJ1-1; unclear D gene. Trimming cost V 0 bases and J 4 bases, with 21 bases left between them. CDR3 size: 18 residues. Germline lookup yields CDR1 MNHNY and CDR2 SVGAGI (reference sequence). In DNA, the CDR3 is TGTGCCAGCAGTTACTCGAGTGGCAGACCTAGAGGAAGCACTGAAGCTTTCTTT. It is translated as CASSYSSGRPRGSTEAFF.

This clonotype was recorded many times. The junction does not match germline at one end; this may be a read error. V gene TRBV11-2 combines with J gene TRBJ1-3; no reliable D call. Germline V gives CDR1 SGHAT, CDR2 FQNNGV. The CDR3 is 15 amino acids. CDR3 coding DNA: TGTGCCAGCAGCTTAGGGCGGAACTCTGAAAACACCATATATTTT. Translation gives CASSLGRNSENTIYF.

This chain links TRBV10-3 with TRBJ2-7, with D possibly matching TRBD1 (5 bases). The germline V gene encodes CDR1 ENHRY and CDR2 SYGVKD. CDR3 length: 12 amino acids. Trimming cost V 2 bases and J 3 bases, with 5 bases left between them. CDR3 DNA sequence: TGTGCCATCAGTGAGGACAGCTACGAGCAGTACTTC. As protein: CAISEDSYEQYF.